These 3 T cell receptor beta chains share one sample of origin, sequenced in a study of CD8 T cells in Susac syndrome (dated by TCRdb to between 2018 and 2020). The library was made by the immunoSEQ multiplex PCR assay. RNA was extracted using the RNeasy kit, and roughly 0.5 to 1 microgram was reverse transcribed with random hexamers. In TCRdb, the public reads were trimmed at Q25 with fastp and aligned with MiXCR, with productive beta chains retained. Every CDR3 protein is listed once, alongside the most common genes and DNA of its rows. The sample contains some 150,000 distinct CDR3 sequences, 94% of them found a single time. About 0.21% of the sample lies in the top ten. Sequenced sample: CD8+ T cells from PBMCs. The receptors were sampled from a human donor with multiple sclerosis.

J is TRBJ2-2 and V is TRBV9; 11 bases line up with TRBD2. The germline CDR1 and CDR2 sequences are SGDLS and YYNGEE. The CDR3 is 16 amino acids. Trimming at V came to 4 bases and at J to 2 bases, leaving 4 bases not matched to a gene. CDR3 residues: CASSSSGGTNTGELFF. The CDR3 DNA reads TGTGCCAGCAGCTCTAGCGGGGGGACAAACACCGGGGAGCTGTTTTTT. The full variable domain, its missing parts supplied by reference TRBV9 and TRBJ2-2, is DSGVTQTPKHLITATGQRVTLRCSPRSGDLSVYWYQQSLDQGLQFLIQYYNGEERAKGNILERFSAQQFPDLHSELNLSSLELGDSALYFCASSSSGGTNTGELFFGEGSRLTVL.

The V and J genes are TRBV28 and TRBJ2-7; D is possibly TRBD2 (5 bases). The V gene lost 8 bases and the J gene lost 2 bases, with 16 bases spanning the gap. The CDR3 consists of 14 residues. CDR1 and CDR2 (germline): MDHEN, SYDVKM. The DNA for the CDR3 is TGTGCCAGCTCTCCCTTGGGAGTAACCTACGAGCAGTACTTC. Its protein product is CASSPLGVTYEQYF.

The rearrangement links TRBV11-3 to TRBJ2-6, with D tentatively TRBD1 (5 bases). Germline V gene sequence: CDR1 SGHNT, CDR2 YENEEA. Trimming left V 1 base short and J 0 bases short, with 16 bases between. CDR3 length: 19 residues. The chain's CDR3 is CASSLVQGLLSSGANVLTF. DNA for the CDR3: TGTGCCAGCAGCTTAGTTCAGGGTCTCCTAAGCTCTGGGGCCAACGTCCTGACTTTC.